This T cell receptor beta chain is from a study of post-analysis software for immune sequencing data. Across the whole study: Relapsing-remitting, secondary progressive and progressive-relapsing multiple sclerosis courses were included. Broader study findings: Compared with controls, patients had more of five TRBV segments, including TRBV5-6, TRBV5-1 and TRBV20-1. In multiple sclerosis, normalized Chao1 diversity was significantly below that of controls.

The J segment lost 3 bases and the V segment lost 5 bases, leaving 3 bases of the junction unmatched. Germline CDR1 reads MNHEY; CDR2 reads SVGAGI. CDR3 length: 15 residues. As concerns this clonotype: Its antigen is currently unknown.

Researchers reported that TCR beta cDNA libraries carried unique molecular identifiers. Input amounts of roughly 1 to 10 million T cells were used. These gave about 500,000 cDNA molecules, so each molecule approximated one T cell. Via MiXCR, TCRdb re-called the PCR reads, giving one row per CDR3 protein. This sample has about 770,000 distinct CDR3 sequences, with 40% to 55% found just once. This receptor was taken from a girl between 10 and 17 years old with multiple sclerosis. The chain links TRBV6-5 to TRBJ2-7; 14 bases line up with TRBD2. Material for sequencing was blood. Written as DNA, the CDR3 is TGTGCCAGCAGTGCGGGACTAGCGGGAGTCTACGAGCAGTACTTC. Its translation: CASSAGLAGVYEQYF.